This T cell receptor beta chain appears in the sequencing data of a study of blood T cell repertoires in COVID-19. Study-level background: Samples came from the United States, Italy and Spain, spanning acute and convalescent COVID-19. In each case, the material was cDNA or gDNA derived from T cells, B-cell-depleted T cells, or PBMCs.

Original analysis: Estimation of nucleated cell counts was performed using reference gene primer amplification. Clones were read by immunoSEQ multiplex PCR, and TCRdb kept only the in-frame ones, dropping some. D and trimming were read from the DNA, whereas the V and J calls and clone size are those reported in that table. The sample yields about 120,000 clones, around 86% seen once. Germline V gene lookup returns CDR1 SGHRS and CDR2 YFSETQ. V dropped 5 bases and J dropped 8; count of bases not matched to a gene: 2. This CDR3 has 11 amino acids. The sample was peripheral blood. The V and J genes are TRBV5-1 and TRBJ1-1; 8 positions match TRBD1. The sequence was obtained from an older man with acute or convalescent COVID-19. The CDR3 nucleotides are TGCGCCAGCAGGACAGGGGCCGAAGCTTTCTTT. Residues: CASRTGAEAFF.